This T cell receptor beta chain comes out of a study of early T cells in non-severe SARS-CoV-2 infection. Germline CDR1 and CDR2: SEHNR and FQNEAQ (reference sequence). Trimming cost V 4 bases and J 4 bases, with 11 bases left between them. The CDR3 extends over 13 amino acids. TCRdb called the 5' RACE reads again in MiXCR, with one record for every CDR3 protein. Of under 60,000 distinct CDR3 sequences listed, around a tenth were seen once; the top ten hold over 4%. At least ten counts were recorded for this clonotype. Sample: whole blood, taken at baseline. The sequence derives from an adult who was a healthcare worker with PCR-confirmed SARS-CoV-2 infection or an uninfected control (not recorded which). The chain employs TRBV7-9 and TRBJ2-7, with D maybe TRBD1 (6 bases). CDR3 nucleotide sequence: TGTGCCAGCAGCTCCACAGGGATTTACGAGCAGTACTTC. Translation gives CASSSTGIYEQYF.